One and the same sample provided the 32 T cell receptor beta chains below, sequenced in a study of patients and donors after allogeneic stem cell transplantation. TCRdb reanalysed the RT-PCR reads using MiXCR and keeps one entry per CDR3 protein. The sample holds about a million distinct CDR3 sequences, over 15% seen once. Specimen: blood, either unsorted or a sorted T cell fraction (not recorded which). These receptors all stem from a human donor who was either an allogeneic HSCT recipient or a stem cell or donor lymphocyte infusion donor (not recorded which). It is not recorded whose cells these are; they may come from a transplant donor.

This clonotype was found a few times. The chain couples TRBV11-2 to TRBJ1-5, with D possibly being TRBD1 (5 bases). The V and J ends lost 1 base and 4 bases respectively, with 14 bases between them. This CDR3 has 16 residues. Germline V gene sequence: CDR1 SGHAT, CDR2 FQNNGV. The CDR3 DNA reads TGTGCCAGCAGCTTAGTGGTTGTCGGGGGTAATCAGCCCCAGCATTTT. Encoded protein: CASSLVVVGGNQPQHF.

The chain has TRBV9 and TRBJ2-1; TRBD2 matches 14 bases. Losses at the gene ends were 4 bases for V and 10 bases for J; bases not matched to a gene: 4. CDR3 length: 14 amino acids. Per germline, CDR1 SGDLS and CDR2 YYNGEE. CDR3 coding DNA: TGTGCCAGCAGCCGAGGACTAGCGGGGGGCGAGCAGTTCTTC. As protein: CASSRGLAGGEQFF.

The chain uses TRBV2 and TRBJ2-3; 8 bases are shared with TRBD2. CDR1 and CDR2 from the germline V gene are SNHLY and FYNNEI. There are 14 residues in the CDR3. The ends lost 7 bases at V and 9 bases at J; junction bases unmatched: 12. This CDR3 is CASKLGGLVTTQYF. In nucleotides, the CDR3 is TGTGCCAGCAAATTAGGGGGACTAGTCACGACGCAGTATTTT.

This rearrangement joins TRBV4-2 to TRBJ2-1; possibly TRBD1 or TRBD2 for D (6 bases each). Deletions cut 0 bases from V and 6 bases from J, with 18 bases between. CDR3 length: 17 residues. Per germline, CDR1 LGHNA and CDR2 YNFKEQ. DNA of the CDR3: TGTGCCAGCAGCCAAGAGGGGGGCGGGAATAGCGTCAATGAGCAGTTCTTC. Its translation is CASSQEGGGNSVNEQFF.

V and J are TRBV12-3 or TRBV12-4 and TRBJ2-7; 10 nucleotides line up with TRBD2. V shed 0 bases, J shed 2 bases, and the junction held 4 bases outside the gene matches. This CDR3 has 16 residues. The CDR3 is CASSLARTSGAYEQYF. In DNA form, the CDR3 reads TGTGCCAGCAGTTTAGCGCGGACTAGCGGAGCCTACGAGCAGTACTTC.

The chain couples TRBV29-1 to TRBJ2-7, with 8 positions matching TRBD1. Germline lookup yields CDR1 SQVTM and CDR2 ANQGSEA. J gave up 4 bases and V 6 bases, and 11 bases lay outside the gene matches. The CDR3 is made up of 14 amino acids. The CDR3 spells CSVGRTGTSYEQYF. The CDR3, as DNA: TGCAGCGTGGGCCGGACAGGGACTTCTTACGAGCAGTACTTC.

CDR3 in amino acids: CASSQLAGGPTGELFF. Here the CDR3 DNA reads TGTGCCAGCAGCCAGCTAGCGGGGGGGCCGACTGGGGAGCTGTTTTTT. V gene TRBV6-2 or TRBV6-3 combines with J gene TRBJ2-2, with 12 bases aligning to TRBD2. Per germline, CDR1 MNHEY and CDR2 SVGEGT. V shed 6 bases and J 8 bases; nucleotides not matched to a gene: 10. The CDR3 contains 16 residues.

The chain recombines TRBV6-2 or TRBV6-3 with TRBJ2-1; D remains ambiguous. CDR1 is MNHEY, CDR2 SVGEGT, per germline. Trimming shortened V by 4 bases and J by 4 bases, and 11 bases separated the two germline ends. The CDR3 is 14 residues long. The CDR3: CASSLNTAYNEQFF. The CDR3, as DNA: TGTGCCAGCAGTTTGAACACCGCTTACAATGAGCAGTTCTTC.

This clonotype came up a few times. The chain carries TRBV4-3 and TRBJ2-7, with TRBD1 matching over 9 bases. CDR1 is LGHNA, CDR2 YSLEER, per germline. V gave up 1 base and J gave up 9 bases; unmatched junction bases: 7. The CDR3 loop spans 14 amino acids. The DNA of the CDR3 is TGCGCCAGCAGCCAAGTTCGGACAGGGGAAGTGCAGTACTTC. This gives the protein CASSQVRTGEVQYF.

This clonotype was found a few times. Here the CDR3 reads CASSHGTGFQPQHF. The DNA for the CDR3 is TGTGCCAGCAGTCATGGGACAGGGTTTCAGCCCCAGCATTTT. J is TRBJ1-5 and V is TRBV27; 9 bases agree with TRBD1. The J segment lost 6 bases and the V segment lost 5 bases, leaving 5 bases of the junction unmatched. The CDR3 extends over 14 amino acids. Germline CDR1 MNHEY, CDR2 SMNVEV (reference sequence).

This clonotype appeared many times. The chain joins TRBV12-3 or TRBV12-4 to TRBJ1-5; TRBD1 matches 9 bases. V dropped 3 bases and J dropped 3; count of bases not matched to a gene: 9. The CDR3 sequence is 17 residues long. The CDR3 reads CASSLILGQGINQPQHF. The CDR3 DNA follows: TGTGCCAGCAGTTTGATACTCGGACAGGGGATCAATCAGCCCCAGCATTTT.

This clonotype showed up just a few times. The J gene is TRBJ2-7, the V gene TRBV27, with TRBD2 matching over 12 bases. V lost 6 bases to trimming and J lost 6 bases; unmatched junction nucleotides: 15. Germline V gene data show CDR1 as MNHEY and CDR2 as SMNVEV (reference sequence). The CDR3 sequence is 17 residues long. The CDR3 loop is CASRQMTSGSPMPEQYF. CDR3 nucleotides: TGTGCCAGCAGACAAATGACTAGCGGGAGTCCTATGCCCGAGCAGTACTTC.

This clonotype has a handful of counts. The CDR3 spells CASSQAQGAGEQYF. As DNA, the CDR3 is TGTGCCAGCAGCCAAGCGCAGGGGGCAGGTGAGCAGTACTTC. V and J are TRBV3-1 and TRBJ2-7; 8 nucleotides match TRBD1. The junction had 6 bases not matched to a gene; V was cut back by 1 base and J by 7 bases. Germline CDR1 LGHDT, CDR2 YNNKEL (reference sequence). The CDR3 length is 14 residues.

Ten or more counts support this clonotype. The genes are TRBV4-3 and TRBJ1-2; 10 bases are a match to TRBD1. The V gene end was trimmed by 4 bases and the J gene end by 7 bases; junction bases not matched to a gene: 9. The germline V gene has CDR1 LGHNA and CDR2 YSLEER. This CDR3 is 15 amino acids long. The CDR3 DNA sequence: TGCGCCAGCAGCCCAGAATGGAGGACAGGGGGTGGCTACACCTTC. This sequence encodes CASSPEWRTGGGYTF.

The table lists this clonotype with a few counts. This chain's CDR3 is CSAWGGGGGQPQHF. CDR3 sequence (DNA): TGCAGTGCTTGGGGTGGAGGGGGCGGTCAGCCCCAGCATTTT. The chain carries TRBV20-1 and TRBJ1-5, with TRBD1 matching 7 bases. V lost 5 bases, J lost 6 bases, and 10 bases stayed unmatched. Germline V lookup: CDR1 DFQATT, CDR2 SNEGSKA (reference sequence). This CDR3 has 14 amino acids.

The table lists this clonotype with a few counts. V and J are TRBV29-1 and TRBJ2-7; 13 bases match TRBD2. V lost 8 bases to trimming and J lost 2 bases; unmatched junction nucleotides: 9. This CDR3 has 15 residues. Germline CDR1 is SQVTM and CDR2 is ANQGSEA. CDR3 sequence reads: CSIYLGTSGTYEQYF. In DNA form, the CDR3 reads TGCAGCATCTACCTCGGGACTAGCGGGACCTACGAGCAGTACTTC.

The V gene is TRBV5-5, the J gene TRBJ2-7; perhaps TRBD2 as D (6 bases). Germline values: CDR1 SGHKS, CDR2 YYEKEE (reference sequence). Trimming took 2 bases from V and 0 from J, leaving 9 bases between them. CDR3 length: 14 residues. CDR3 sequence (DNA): TGTGCCAGCAGCTTCGCGGGGCACTCCTACGAGCAGTACTTC. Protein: CASSFAGHSYEQYF.

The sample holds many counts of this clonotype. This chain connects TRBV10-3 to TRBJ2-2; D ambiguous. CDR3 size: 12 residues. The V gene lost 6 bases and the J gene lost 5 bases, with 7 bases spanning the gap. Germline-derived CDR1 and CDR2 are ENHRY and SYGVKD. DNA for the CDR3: TGTGCCATCAGAGACGTAACCGGGGAGCTGTTTTTT. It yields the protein CAIRDVTGELFF.

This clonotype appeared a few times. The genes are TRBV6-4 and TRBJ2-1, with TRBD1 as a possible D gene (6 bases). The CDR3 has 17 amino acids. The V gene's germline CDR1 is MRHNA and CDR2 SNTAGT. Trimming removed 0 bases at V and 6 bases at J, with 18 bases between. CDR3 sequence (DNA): TGTGCCAGCAGTGACTCTGGGGTGACAGGAGACTTCAATGAGCAGTTCTTC. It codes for CASSDSGVTGDFNEQFF.

This CDR3 is CASSLRGTGSSYEQYF. The CDR3, as DNA: TGTGCCAGCAGCTTACGCGGGACCGGGAGCTCCTACGAGCAGTACTTC. The chain combines TRBV7-9 with TRBJ2-7; maybe TRBD2 (6 bases). V was clipped by 2 bases and J by 0 bases, with 14 bases between them. The germline CDR1 and CDR2 sequences are SEHNR and FQNEAQ (reference sequence). The CDR3 is 16 amino acids.

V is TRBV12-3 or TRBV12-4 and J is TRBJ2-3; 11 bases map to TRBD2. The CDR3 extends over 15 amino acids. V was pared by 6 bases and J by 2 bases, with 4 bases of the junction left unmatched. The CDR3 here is CASRRLAGITDTQYF. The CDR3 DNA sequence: TGTGCCAGCAGGCGACTAGCGGGGATCACAGATACGCAGTATTTT.

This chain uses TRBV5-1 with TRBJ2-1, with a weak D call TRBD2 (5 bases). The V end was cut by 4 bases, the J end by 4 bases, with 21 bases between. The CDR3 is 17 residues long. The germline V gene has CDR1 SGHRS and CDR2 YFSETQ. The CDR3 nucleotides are TGCGCCAGCAGCCCTGGCCCCCTTTCACGGGGATACAATGAGCAGTTCTTC. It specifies CASSPGPLSRGYNEQFF.

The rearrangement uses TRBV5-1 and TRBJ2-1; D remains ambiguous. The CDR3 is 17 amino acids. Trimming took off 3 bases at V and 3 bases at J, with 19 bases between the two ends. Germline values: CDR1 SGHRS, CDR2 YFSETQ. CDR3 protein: CASSSGRKGWSYNEQFF. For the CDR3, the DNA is TGCGCCAGCAGCTCAGGCAGGAAGGGCTGGAGCTACAATGAGCAGTTCTTC.

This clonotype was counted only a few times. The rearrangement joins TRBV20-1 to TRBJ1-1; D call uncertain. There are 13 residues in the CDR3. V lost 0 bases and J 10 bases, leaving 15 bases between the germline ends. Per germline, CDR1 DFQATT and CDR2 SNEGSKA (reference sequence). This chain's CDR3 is CSARDPLWVGAFF. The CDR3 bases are TGCAGTGCTAGAGACCCTCTATGGGTGGGAGCTTTCTTT.

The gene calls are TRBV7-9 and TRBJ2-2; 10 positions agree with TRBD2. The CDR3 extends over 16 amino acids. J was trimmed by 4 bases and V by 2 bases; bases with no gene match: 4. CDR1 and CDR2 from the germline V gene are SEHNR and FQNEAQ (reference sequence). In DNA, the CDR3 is TGTGCCAGCAGCTTACCGGCTAGCGGGGGCACCGGGGAGCTGTTTTTT. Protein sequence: CASSLPASGGTGELFF.

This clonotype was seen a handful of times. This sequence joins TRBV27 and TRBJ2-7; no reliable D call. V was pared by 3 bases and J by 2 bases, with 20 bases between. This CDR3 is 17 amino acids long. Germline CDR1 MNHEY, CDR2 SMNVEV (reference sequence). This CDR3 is CASSFSPDSLETYEQYF. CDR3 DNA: TGTGCCAGCAGTTTTAGTCCGGATAGCCTAGAAACCTACGAGCAGTACTTC.

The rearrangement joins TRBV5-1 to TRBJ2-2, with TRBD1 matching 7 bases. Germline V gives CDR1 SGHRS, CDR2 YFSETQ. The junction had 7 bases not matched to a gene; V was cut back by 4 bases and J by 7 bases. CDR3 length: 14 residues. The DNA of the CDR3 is TGCGCCAGCAGCCCGAGACAGGGTAACGGGGAGCTGTTTTTT. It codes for CASSPRQGNGELFF.

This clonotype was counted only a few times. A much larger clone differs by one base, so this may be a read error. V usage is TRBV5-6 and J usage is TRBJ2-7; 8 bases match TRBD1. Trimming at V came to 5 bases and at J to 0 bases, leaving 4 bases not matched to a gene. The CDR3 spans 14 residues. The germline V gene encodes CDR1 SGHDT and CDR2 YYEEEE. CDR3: CASRRTGISYEQYF. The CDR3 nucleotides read TGTGCCAGCAGGAGGACAGGGATCTCCTACGAGCAGTACTTC.

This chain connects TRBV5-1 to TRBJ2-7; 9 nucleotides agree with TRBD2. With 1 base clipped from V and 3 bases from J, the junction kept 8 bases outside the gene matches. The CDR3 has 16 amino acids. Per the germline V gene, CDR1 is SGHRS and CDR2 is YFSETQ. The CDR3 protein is CASSLTLIAGDYEQYF. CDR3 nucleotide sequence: TGCGCCAGCAGCTTGACCCTCATAGCGGGGGACTACGAGCAGTACTTC.

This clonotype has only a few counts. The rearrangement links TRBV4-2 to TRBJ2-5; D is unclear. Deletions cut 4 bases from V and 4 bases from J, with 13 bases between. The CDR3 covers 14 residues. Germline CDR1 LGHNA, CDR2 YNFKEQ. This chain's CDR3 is CASSPRRGVETQYF. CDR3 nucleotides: TGTGCCAGCAGCCCCCGGCGCGGAGTAGAGACCCAGTACTTC.

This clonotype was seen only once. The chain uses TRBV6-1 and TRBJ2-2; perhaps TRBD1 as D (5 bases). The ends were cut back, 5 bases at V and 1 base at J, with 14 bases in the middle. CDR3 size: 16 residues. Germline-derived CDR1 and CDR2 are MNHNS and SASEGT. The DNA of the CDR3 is TGTGCCAGCAGTCGCCCGACAGCCAAGAACACCGGGGAGCTGTTTTTT. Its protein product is CASSRPTAKNTGELFF.

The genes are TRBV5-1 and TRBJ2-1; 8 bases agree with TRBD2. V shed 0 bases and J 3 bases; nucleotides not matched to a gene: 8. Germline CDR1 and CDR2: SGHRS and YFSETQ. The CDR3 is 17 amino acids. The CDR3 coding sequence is TGCGCCAGCAGCTTGGCGCAACTAGCGGACTACTACAATGAGCAGTTCTTC. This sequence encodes CASSLAQLADYYNEQFF.